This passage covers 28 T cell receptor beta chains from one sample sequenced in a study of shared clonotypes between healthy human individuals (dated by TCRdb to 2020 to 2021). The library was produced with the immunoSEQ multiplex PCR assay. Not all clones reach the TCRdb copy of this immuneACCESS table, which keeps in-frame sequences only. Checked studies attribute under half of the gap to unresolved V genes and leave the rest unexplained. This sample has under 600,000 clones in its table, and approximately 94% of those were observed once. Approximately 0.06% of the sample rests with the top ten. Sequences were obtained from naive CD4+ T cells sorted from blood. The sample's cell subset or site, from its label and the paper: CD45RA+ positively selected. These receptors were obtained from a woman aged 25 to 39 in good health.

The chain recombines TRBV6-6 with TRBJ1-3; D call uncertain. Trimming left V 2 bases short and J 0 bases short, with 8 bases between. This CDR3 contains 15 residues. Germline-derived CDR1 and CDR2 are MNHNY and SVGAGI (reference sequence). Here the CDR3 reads CASSYGEYSGNTIYF. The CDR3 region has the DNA TGTGCCAGCAGTTACGGCGAATACTCTGGAAACACCATATATTTT.

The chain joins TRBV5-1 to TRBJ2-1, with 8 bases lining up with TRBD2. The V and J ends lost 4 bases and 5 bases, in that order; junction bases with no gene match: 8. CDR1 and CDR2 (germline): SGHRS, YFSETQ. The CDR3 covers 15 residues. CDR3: CASSLRGEYNNEQFF. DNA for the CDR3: TGCGCCAGCAGCCTGCGGGGGGAGTATAACAATGAGCAGTTCTTC.

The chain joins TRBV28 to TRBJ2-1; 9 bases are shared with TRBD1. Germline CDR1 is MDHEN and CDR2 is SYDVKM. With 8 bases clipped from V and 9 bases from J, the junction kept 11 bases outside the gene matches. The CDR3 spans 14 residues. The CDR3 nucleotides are TGTGCCAGCTTACCCGGGACAGGGATTAGTGAGCAGTTCTTC. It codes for CASLPGTGISEQFF.

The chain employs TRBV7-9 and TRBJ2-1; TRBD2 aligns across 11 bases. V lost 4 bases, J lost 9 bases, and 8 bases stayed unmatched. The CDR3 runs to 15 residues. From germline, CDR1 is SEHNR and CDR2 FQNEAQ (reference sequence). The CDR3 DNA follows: TGTGCCAGCAGCTATACTAGCGGGAGTAAATTTGAGCAGTTCTTC. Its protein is CASSYTSGSKFEQFF.

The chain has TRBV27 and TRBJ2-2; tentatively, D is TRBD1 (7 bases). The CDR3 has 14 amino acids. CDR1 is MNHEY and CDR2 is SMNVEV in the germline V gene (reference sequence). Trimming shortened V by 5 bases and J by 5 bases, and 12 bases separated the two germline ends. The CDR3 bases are TGTGCCAGCAGTACAGGGGCGGGAACCGGGGAGCTGTTTTTT. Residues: CASSTGAGTGELFF.

The CDR3, as DNA: TGTGCCAGCAGTGAAGTGCTAGCTACAGATACGCAGTATTTT. Protein sequence: CASSEVLATDTQYF. This sequence joins TRBV2 and TRBJ2-3; perhaps TRBD2 as D (5 bases). With 1 base removed from V and 3 bases from J, the gap between germline ends came to 8 bases. CDR1 and CDR2 from the germline V gene are SNHLY and FYNNEI. The CDR3 spans 14 residues.

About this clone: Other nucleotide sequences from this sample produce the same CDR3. The CDR3 region is CASSPDRGNQPQHF. CDR3 nucleotide sequence: TGTGCCAGCTCACCGGACAGGGGGAATCAGCCCCAGCATTTT. The V gene is TRBV18, the J gene TRBJ1-5, with 10 bases fitting TRBD1. V trimming: 3 bases; J trimming: 4 bases; junction bases outside the gene matches: 0. This CDR3 has 14 amino acids. Germline-derived CDR1 and CDR2 are KGHSH and LQKENI.

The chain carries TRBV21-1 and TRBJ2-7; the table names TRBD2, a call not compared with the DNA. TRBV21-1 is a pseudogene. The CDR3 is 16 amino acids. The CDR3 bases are TGTGCCAGCAGCAAAGGGTCAGCGGGAGAGAACTACGAGCAGTACTTC. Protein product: CASSKGSAGENYEQYF.

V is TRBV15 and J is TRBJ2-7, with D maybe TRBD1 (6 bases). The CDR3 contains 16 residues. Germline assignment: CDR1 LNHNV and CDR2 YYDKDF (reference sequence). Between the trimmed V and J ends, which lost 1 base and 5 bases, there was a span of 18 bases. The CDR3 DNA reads TGTGCCACCAGCAGAGCTTGGGGGCAGGGTAACAACGAGCAGTACTTC. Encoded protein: CATSRAWGQGNNEQYF.

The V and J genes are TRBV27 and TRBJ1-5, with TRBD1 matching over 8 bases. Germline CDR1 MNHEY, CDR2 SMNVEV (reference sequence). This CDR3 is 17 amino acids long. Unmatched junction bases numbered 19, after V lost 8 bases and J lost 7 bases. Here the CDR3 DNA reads TGTGCCAGCGCTCAGTTTCCGCCAGGGGGCTCGGGACAGCCCCAGCATTTT. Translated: CASAQFPPGGSGQPQHF.

The CDR3 protein is CAVPRDIVVGEQYF. The CDR3 region has the DNA TGTGCCGTCCCTCGGGACATCGTGGTCGGCGAGCAGTACTTC. The chain combines TRBV6-1 with TRBJ2-7, with D perhaps matching TRBD1 (6 bases). Germline assignment: CDR1 MNHNS and CDR2 SASEGT. This CDR3 has 14 residues. V was pared by 11 bases and J by 6 bases, with 23 bases between.

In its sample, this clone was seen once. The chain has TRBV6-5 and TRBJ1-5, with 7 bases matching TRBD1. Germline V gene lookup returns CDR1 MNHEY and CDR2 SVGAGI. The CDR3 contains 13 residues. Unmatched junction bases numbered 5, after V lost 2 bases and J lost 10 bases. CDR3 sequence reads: CASSYDRDNPQHF. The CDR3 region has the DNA TGTGCCAGCAGTTACGACAGGGACAATCCCCAGCATTTT.

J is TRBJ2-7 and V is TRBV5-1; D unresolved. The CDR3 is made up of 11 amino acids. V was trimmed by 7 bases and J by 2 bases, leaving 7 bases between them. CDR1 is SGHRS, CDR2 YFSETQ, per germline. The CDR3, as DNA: TGCGCCAGCTCAACAGCCTACGAGCAGTACTTC. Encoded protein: CASSTAYEQYF.

The CDR3 sequence: CASSLMGDLHYEQYF. Written as DNA, the CDR3 is TGTGCCAGCAGTTTGATGGGTGACCTACACTACGAGCAGTACTTC. The chain uses TRBV28 and TRBJ2-7; D not certain. From germline, CDR1 is MDHEN and CDR2 SYDVKM. The CDR3 totals 15 residues. Trimming took 3 bases from V and 3 from J, leaving 15 bases between them.

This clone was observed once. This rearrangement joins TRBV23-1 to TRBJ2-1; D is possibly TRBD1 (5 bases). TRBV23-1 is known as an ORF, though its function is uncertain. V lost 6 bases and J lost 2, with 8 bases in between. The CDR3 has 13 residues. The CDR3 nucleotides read TGCGCCAGCAGCCCGGACACCTACAATGAGCAGTTCTTC. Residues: CASSPDTYNEQFF.

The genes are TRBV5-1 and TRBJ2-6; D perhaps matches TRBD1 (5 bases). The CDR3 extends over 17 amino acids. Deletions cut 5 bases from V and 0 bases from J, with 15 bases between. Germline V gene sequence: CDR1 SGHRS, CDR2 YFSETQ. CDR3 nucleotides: TGCGCCAGCAGGACAGCGCCCGTCGGCTCTGGGGCCAACGTCCTGACTTTC. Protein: CASRTAPVGSGANVLTF.

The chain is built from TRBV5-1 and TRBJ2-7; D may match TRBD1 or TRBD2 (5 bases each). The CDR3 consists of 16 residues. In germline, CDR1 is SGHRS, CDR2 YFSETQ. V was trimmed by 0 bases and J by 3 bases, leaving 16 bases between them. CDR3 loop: CASSLAGASSHYEQYF. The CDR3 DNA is TGCGCCAGCAGCTTGGCTGGGGCTAGCTCCCACTACGAGCAGTACTTC.

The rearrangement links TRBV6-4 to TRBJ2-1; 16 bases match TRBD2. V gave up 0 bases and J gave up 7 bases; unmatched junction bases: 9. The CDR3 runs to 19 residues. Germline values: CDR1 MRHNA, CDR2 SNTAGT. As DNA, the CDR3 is TGTGCCAGCAGTGACTCGATTCCGGGACTAGCGGGAGGGCGAAATGAGCAGTTCTTC. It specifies CASSDSIPGLAGGRNEQFF.

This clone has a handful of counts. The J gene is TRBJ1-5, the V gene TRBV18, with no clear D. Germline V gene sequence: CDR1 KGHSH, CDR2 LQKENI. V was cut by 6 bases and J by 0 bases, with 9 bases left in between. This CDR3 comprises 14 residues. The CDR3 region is CASSLESSNQPQHF. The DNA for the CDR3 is TGTGCCAGCTCGCTGGAAAGTAGCAATCAGCCCCAGCATTTT.

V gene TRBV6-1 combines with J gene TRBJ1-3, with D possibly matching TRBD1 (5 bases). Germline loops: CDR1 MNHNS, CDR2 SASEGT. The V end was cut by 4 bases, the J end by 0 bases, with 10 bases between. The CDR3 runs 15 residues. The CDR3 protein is CASSAQVSSGNTIYF. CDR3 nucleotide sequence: TGTGCCAGCAGTGCACAGGTTAGCTCTGGAAACACCATATATTTT.

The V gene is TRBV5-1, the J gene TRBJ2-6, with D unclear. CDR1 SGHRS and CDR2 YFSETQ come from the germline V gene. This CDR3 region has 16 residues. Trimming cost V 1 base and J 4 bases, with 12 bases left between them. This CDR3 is CASSLTLGHGANVLTF. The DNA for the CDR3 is TGCGCCAGCAGCTTGACCCTCGGGCACGGGGCCAACGTCCTGACTTTC.

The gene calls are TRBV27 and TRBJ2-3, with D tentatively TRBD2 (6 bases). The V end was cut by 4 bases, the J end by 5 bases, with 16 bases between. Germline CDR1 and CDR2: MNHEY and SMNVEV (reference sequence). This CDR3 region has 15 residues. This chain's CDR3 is CASSSVAATKDTQYF. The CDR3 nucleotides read TGTGCCAGCAGTTCCGTAGCGGCAACCAAAGATACGCAGTATTTT.

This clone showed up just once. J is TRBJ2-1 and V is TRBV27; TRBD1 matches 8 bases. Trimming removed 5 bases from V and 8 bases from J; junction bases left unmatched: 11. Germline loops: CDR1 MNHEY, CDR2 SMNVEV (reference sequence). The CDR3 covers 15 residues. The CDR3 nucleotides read TGTGCCAGCAGTCCATGGGACAGGAAGGAGGATGAGCAGTTCTTC. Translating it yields CASSPWDRKEDEQFF.

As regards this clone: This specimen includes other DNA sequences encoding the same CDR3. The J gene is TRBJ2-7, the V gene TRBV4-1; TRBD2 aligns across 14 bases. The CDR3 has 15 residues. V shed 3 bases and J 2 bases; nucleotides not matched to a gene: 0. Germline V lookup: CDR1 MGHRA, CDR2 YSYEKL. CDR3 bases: TGCGCCAGCAGCCAGGGACTAGCGGGAGCCTACGAGCAGTACTTC. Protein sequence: CASSQGLAGAYEQYF.

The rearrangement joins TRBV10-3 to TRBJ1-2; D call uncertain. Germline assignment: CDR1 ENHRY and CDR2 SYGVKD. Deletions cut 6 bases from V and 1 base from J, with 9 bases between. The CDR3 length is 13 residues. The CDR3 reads CAIRGDLNYGYTF. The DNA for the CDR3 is TGTGCCATCAGGGGAGACCTTAACTATGGCTACACCTTC.

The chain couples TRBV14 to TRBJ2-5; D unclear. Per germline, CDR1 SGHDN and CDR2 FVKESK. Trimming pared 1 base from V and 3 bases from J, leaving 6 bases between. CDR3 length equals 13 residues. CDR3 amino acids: CASSQGHKETQYF. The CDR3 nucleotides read TGTGCCAGCAGCCAAGGACATAAAGAGACCCAGTACTTC.

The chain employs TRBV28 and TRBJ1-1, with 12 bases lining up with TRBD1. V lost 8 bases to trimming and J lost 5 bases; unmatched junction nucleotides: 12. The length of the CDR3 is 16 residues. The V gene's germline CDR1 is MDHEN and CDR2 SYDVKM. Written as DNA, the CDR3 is TGTGCCAGCCCAAAACCGGGACAGGGGGCGGTGACTGAAGCTTTCTTT. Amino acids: CASPKPGQGAVTEAFF.

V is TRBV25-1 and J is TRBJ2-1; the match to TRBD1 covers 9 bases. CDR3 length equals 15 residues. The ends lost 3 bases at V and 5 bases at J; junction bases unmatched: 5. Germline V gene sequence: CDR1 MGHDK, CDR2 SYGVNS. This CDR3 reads CASSDYGTGNNEQFF. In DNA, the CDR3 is TGTGCCAGCAGTGATTACGGGACAGGGAACAATGAGCAGTTCTTC. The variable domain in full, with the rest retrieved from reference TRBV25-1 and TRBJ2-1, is EADIYQTPRYLVIGTGKKITLECSQTMGHDKMYWYQQDPGMELHLIHYSYGVNSTEKGDLSSESTVSRIRTEHFPLTLESARPSHTSQYLCASSDYGTGNNEQFFGPGTRLTVL.